The 18 T cell receptor beta chains given below trace back to one sample, sequenced in a study of T cell repertoires in cytomegalovirus infection. Antigen specificity for these receptors is unknown. TCRdb fed the reads into MiXCR, producing one record per CDR3 protein. The sample has around 770,000 distinct CDR3 sequences; 25% to 35% are singletons. The sequencing used cultured CD8+ T cells from PBMCs, collected from culture after CMV antigen stimulation. The origin of the receptors is a human donor in good health (CMV status not recorded). Some clones in this sample may be carry-over from other donors' samples.

The CDR3 nucleotides are TGTGCCAGCACCTGGACAGGGACTAATTCACCCCTCCACTTT. Translating it yields CASTWTGTNSPLHF. The genes are TRBV6-2 or TRBV6-3 and TRBJ1-6; 8 nucleotides agree with TRBD1. The CDR3 runs to 14 residues. The germline V gene encodes CDR1 MNHEY and CDR2 SVGEGT. V was clipped by 7 bases and J by 6 bases; unmatched bases: 5.

This chain connects TRBV4-1 to TRBJ1-3; D gene unclear. This CDR3 is 17 amino acids long. V was shortened by 0 bases and J by 0 bases, with 12 bases between the two germline ends. CDR1 is MGHRA, CDR2 YSYEKL, per germline. DNA for the CDR3: TGCGCCAGCAGCCAAGAAATGGGGAGGACCTCTGGAAACACCATATATTTT. This codes for CASSQEMGRTSGNTIYF.

This clonotype was observed at least ten times. The gene calls are TRBV12-3 or TRBV12-4 and TRBJ1-5, with 12 positions matching TRBD1. The J segment lost 2 bases and the V segment lost 5 bases, leaving 4 bases of the junction unmatched. The CDR3 has 16 amino acids. The CDR3 DNA reads TGTGCCAGCAGTAGAGGGACAGGGGGCGGCAATCAGCCCCAGCATTTT. Residues: CASSRGTGGGNQPQHF.

The chain couples TRBV6-2 or TRBV6-3 to TRBJ2-7; 9 nucleotides align to TRBD2. Germline V lookup: CDR1 MNHEY, CDR2 SVGEGT. The CDR3 spans 16 residues. Unmatched junction bases numbered 4, after V lost 0 bases and J lost 1 base. CDR3 coding DNA: TGTGCCAGCAGTTACTCGACTAGCGGCGGGTCCTACGAGCAGTACGTC. It translates to CASSYSTSGGSYEQYV.

This clonotype was observed a handful of times. The chain uses TRBV19 and TRBJ1-2; D gene unclear. V was shortened by 8 bases and J by 2 bases, with 15 bases between the two germline ends. The CDR3 spans 14 residues. CDR1 LNHDA and CDR2 SQIVND come from the germline V gene (reference sequence). The DNA for the CDR3 is TGTGCCAGTTCCTGGCAAGAAGCGAACTATGGCTACACCTTC. Amino acids: CASSWQEANYGYTF. Drawing the rest from reference TRBV19 and TRBJ1-2, the complete variable domain is DGGITQSPKYLFRKEGQNVTLSCEQNLNHDAMYWYRQDPGQGLRLIYYSQIVNDFQKGDIAEGYSVSREKKESFPLTVTSAQKNPTAFYLCASSWQEANYGYTFGSGTRLTVV.

The chain carries TRBV28 and TRBJ2-2, with a tentative D call TRBD1 (6 bases). This CDR3 is built from 15 residues. Per the germline V gene, CDR1 is MDHEN and CDR2 is SYDVKM. V lost 8 bases, J lost 3 bases, and 16 bases lay in between. CDR3 coding DNA: TGTGCCAGCCGCGAGGACAGTCGGTACACCGGGGAGCTGTTTTTT. Translating gives CASREDSRYTGELFF.

For the CDR3, the DNA is TGTGCCAGCACCTGGGTCGGGGAGCAGTACTTC. It encodes CASTWVGEQYF. V gene TRBV7-6 combines with J gene TRBJ2-7; D unclear. Looked up from germline, CDR1 is SGHVS and CDR2 is FNYEAQ. V was pared by 7 bases and J by 7 bases, with 11 bases between. This CDR3 has 11 residues.

The chain combines TRBV10-3 with TRBJ2-5, with TRBD2 matching over 9 bases. CDR1 and CDR2 (germline): ENHRY, SYGVKD. V lost 3 bases to trimming and J lost 5 bases; unmatched junction nucleotides: 16. This CDR3 comprises 18 residues. The chain's CDR3 is CAISDPSRLAGFGETQYF. CDR3 in DNA: TGTGCCATCAGTGACCCCTCTAGGCTAGCGGGGTTTGGGGAGACCCAGTACTTC.

This chain connects TRBV19 to TRBJ1-2, with D tentatively TRBD1 (5 bases). Trimming took off 1 base at V and 8 bases at J, with 23 bases between the two ends. The germline V gene has CDR1 LNHDA and CDR2 SQIVND (reference sequence). This CDR3 has 17 amino acids. Here the CDR3 reads CASSIGRGVRGLAGYTF. DNA for the CDR3: TGTGCCAGTAGTATAGGTCGCGGTGTTCGGGGCTTGGCGGGCTACACCTTC.

The gene calls are TRBV9 and TRBJ2-3; tentatively, D is TRBD2 (5 bases). The CDR3 has 15 amino acids. V lost 6 bases and J 10 bases, leaving 24 bases between the germline ends. CDR1 is SGDLS and CDR2 is YYNGEE in the germline V gene. In nucleotides, the CDR3 is TGTGCCAGCACCCAGGCGGGCGCGGGCCGAGGACCGCAGTATTTT. It is translated as CASTQAGAGRGPQYF.

This clonotype was seen only a few times. This rearrangement joins TRBV10-3 to TRBJ1-5, with 11 positions matching TRBD1. V lost 3 bases to trimming and J lost 0 bases; unmatched junction nucleotides: 7. The CDR3 is 18 amino acids. CDR1 ENHRY and CDR2 SYGVKD come from the germline V gene. The CDR3 loop reads CAISDHGQGALSNQPQHF. The CDR3 DNA sequence: TGTGCCATCAGTGACCACGGACAGGGGGCGCTTAGCAATCAGCCCCAGCATTTT.

This clonotype has a count of ten or more. This rearrangement joins TRBV12-3 or TRBV12-4 to TRBJ2-1, with D uncertain. This CDR3 has 13 residues. With 3 bases removed from V and 8 bases from J, the gap between germline ends came to 11 bases. The CDR3 protein is CASSFRPRHEQFF. CDR3 bases: TGTGCCAGCAGTTTTCGCCCCCGCCATGAGCAGTTCTTC.

This clonotype occurred many times. The chain combines TRBV7-9 with TRBJ2-1; the match to TRBD1 covers 7 bases. J was trimmed by 4 bases and V by 7 bases; bases with no gene match: 13. The germline CDR1 and CDR2 sequences are SEHNR and FQNEAQ (reference sequence). CDR3 length: 16 residues. CDR3 nucleotide sequence: TGTGCCAGCATACCCCCGACAGGGCCCGAATACAATGAGCAGTTCTTC. Its translation: CASIPPTGPEYNEQFF.

This clonotype came up once. CDR3 protein: CASSLVVWGAEAFF. CDR3 bases: TGCGCCAGCAGCCTTGTTGTGTGGGGAGCTGAAGCTTTCTTT. The chain links TRBV4-1 to TRBJ1-1; D remains unclear. CDR1 MGHRA and CDR2 YSYEKL come from the germline V gene. Trimming removed 4 bases from V and 6 bases from J, with 15 bases in between. The CDR3 covers 14 residues.

This clonotype was found a few times. The chain has TRBV6-2 or TRBV6-3 and TRBJ1-1; 9 bases fit TRBD1. The CDR3 consists of 16 residues. Germline lookup yields CDR1 MNHEY and CDR2 SVGEGT. Trimming removed 2 bases from V and 1 base from J; junction bases left unmatched: 5. The CDR3 region is CASSYPPGQGNTEAFF. In nucleotides, the CDR3 is TGTGCCAGCAGTTACCCGCCGGGACAGGGGAACACTGAAGCTTTCTTT.

In its sample, this clonotype was seen a few times. V is TRBV6-5 and J is TRBJ2-7, with D possibly TRBD1 on 5 matching bases. Between the trimmed V and J ends, which lost 6 bases and 7 bases, there was a span of 16 bases. This CDR3 has 13 amino acids. The V gene's germline CDR1 is MNHEY and CDR2 SVGAGI. The CDR3 DNA reads TGTGCCAGCAGCTACCTGGGGCTGGAAGAGCAGTACTTC. Amino acids: CASSYLGLEEQYF.

About this clonotype: A single base separates this from a much larger clone, so it may be a read error. The chain employs TRBV7-2 and TRBJ2-7; TRBD1 is a possible D gene (6 bases). Germline values: CDR1 SGHTA, CDR2 FQGNSA. CDR3 length: 18 residues. CDR3 coding DNA: TGTTCCAGCAGCTTAGGATATCCCGGGACATGGGGACCCTACGAGCAGTACTTC. As protein: CSSSLGYPGTWGPYEQYF.

This chain links TRBV4-3 with TRBJ2-6, with D possibly TRBD2 on 5 matching bases. CDR3 length equals 16 residues. Germline-derived CDR1 and CDR2 are LGHNA and YSLEER. Trimming took off 0 bases at V and 0 bases at J, with 6 bases between the two ends. The CDR3 loop is CASSQERDSGANVLTF. The CDR3 DNA reads as TGCGCCAGCAGCCAAGAGAGGGACTCTGGGGCCAACGTCCTGACTTTC.